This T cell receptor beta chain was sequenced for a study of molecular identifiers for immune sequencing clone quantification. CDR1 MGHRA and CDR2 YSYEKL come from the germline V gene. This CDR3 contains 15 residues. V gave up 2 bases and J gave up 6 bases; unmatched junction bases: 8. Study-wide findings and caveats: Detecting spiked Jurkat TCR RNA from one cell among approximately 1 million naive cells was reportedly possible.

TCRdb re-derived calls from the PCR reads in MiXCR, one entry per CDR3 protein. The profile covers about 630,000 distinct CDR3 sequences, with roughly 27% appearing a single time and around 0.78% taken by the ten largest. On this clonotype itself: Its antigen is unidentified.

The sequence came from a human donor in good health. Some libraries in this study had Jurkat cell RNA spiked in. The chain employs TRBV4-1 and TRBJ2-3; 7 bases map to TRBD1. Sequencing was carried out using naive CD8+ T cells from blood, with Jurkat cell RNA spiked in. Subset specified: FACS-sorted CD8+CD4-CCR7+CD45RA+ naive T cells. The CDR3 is CASSQSDREKDTQYF. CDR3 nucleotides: TGCGCCAGCAGCCAATCTGACAGGGAAAAGGATACGCAGTATTTT.